The 21 T cell receptor beta chains below come from one sample, sequenced in a study of blood T cells in healthy people across ages. The second PCR ran about 6 to 12 cycles with a sample-barcoded 5' primer and J-beta primers. MiXCR, run by TCRdb on the 5' RACE reads, gives a single entry per CDR3 protein. The sample consists of about 1,000,000 distinct CDR3 sequences, more than 35% of them appearing once. Input material: blood. The receptor set was obtained from a woman in her sixties in good health.

The chain is built from TRBV5-1 and TRBJ1-2; no clear D gene. Trimming cost V 0 bases and J 0 bases, with 9 bases left between them. Germline CDR1 and CDR2: SGHRS and YFSETQ. The length of the CDR3 is 15 residues. The CDR3 sequence: CASSLAPGTNYGYTF. CDR3 bases: TGCGCCAGCAGCTTGGCCCCCGGGACTAACTATGGCTACACCTTC.

This clonotype has a handful of counts. The rearrangement links TRBV5-1 to TRBJ2-7, with 7 bases that match TRBD2. Germline V gives CDR1 SGHRS, CDR2 YFSETQ. Trimming at V came to 4 bases and at J to 0 bases, leaving 7 bases not matched to a gene. The CDR3 runs 15 residues. Written as DNA, the CDR3 is TGCGCCAGCAGCGCGGTGGGAGGGGACTCCTACGAGCAGTACTTC. This encodes CASSAVGGDSYEQYF.

This clonotype was detected only a few times. The chain has TRBV9 and TRBJ2-4; TRBD2 aligns across 10 bases. The J call may be faulty, since TRBJ2-7 better matches the DNA end. CDR1 and CDR2 from the germline V gene are SGDLS and YYNGEE. This CDR3 is 14 amino acids long. This CDR3 is CASSAGLAIDEQYF. CDR3 in DNA: TGTGCCAGCAGCGCGGGACTAGCGATCGACGAGCAGTACTTC.

With regard to this clonotype: The germline gene is not matched at one end of the junction; a read error may be the cause. The V gene is TRBV5-1, the J gene TRBJ2-1, with 9 bases matching TRBD2. CDR1 SGHRS and CDR2 YFSETQ come from the germline V gene. This CDR3 region has 16 residues. This chain's CDR3 is CASSLGGLASYNEQFF. The DNA for the CDR3 is TGCGCCAGCAGCTTGGGGGGACTAGCATCCTATAATGAGCAGTTCTTC. The full variable domain, in which reference TRBV5-1 and TRBJ2-1 provide the parts outside the CDR3, is KAGVTQTPRYLIKTRGQQVTLSCSPISGHRSVSWYQQTPGQGLQFLFEYFSETQRNKGNFPGRFSGRQFSNSRSEMNVSTLELGDSALYLCASSLGGLASYNEQFFGPGTRLTVL.

This clonotype has more than one count but fewer than ten. The chain links TRBV7-2 to TRBJ2-1; tentatively, D is TRBD1 or TRBD2 (5 bases each). Germline loops: CDR1 SGHTA, CDR2 FQGNSA. CDR3 size: 14 residues. The V gene lost 3 bases and the J gene lost 2 bases, with 8 bases spanning the gap. DNA for the CDR3: TGTGCCAGCAGCTTTCGGGACCCCTACAATGAGCAGTTCTTC. It yields the protein CASSFRDPYNEQFF.

This clonotype was seen once. Sequence at one end of the junction differs from germline and may be a read error. The rearrangement links TRBV13 to TRBJ1-4; D gene uncertain. The CDR3 spans 15 residues. Germline CDR1 and CDR2: PRHDT and FYEKMQ (reference sequence). The CDR3 reads CASSPRGATNEKLYF. As DNA, the CDR3 is TGTGCCAGCAGCCCCCGAGGAGCAACTAATGAAAAACTGTATTTT.

The count of this clonotype is one. The chain employs TRBV2 and TRBJ2-2; D is unclear. The CDR3 has 11 residues. Germline V gene sequence: CDR1 SNHLY, CDR2 FYNNEI. V dropped 2 bases and J dropped 5 bases, with 0 bases sitting between them. CDR3: CASSETGELFF. CDR3 DNA: TGTGCCAGCAGTGAAACCGGGGAGCTGTTTTTT.

In this sample, this clonotype turned up a few times. The chain carries TRBV6-6 and TRBJ2-7; D ambiguous. The V end lost 6 bases, the J end lost 7 bases, and 13 bases lay between the germline ends. Germline CDR1 is MNHNY and CDR2 is SVGAGI (reference sequence). The CDR3 is 12 amino acids. Here the CDR3 reads CASSPLIGEQYF. The CDR3 bases are TGTGCCAGCAGCCCCCTGATAGGGGAGCAGTACTTC.

This sequence joins TRBV12-3 or TRBV12-4 and TRBJ2-4; D is uncertain. The CDR3 is 15 residues long. Trimming took 6 bases from V and 4 from J, leaving 16 bases between them. CDR3 in DNA: TGTGCCAGCAGCTCTCCCGCAGGAGCTAAAAACATTCAGTACTTC. Translated, it gives CASSSPAGAKNIQYF.

The chain couples TRBV28 to TRBJ2-3, with D maybe TRBD2 (5 bases). The V gene's germline CDR1 is MDHEN and CDR2 SYDVKM. The CDR3 has 14 residues. V dropped 6 bases and J dropped 4 bases, with 14 bases sitting between them. CDR3 DNA: TGTGCCAGCAGCCGGGTTGGACTGGCAGATACGCAGTATTTT. Translated, it gives CASSRVGLADTQYF.

The rearrangement uses TRBV9 and TRBJ1-1; D remains unclear. Trimming shortened V by 4 bases and J by 9 bases, and 10 bases separated the two germline ends. The CDR3 has 11 residues. Germline V gives CDR1 SGDLS, CDR2 YYNGEE. CDR3 DNA sequence: TGTGCCAGCAGCCCCAACATACAAGCTTTCTTT. Protein product: CASSPNIQAFF.

The V gene is TRBV28, the J gene TRBJ2-7; D not certain. V lost 1 base and J lost 7, with 14 bases in between. This CDR3 region has 14 residues. Germline V gene sequence: CDR1 MDHEN, CDR2 SYDVKM. The CDR3 DNA follows: TGTGCCAGCAGTTTATCGAGCGTCTCGGATGAGCAGTACTTC. Residues: CASSLSSVSDEQYF.

The genes are TRBV5-1 and TRBJ2-1; 12 nucleotides line up with TRBD2. V dropped 4 bases and J dropped 9; count of bases not matched to a gene: 5. The CDR3 spans 14 residues. Germline CDR1 is SGHRS and CDR2 is YFSETQ. In DNA form, the CDR3 reads TGCGCCAGCAGCGTGACTAGCGGGAGTTTTGAGCAGTTCTTC. As protein: CASSVTSGSFEQFF.

This clonotype was detected only a few times. The rearrangement links TRBV12-3 or TRBV12-4 to TRBJ2-5; a possible D gene is TRBD2 (6 bases). The CDR3 totals 14 residues. V lost 6 bases and J lost 5, with 16 bases in between. Here the CDR3 reads CASRPDTRGETQYF. CDR3 in DNA: TGTGCCAGCAGGCCAGACACCCGGGGGGAGACCCAGTACTTC.

The V and J genes are TRBV29-1 and TRBJ2-1, with 14 bases that match TRBD2. The germline V gene has CDR1 SQVTM and CDR2 ANQGSEA. The CDR3 contains 17 residues. With V trimmed by 4 bases and J by 9 bases, 14 bases remained unmatched. The CDR3 nucleotides are TGCAGCGTTGTAGAGACTAGCGGGAGGGCCAGGGATGGTGAGCAGTTCTTC. This encodes CSVVETSGRARDGEQFF.

This clonotype was detected only a few times. The chain couples TRBV11-2 to TRBJ2-4, with a weak D call TRBD2 (6 bases). The J call may not be correct, given that the DNA end is closer to TRBJ2-7. Looked up from germline, CDR1 is SGHAT and CDR2 is FQNNGV. The CDR3 has 14 residues. The CDR3 region has the DNA TGTGCCAGCAGCTTACCGGGACTTCTTTACGAGCAGTACTTC. Encoded protein: CASSLPGLLYEQYF.

This clonotype was detected once. The V gene is TRBV7-3, the J gene TRBJ2-3; D is undetermined. Germline assignment: CDR1 SGHTA and CDR2 FQGTGA. Trimming removed 4 bases from V and 6 bases from J, with 8 bases in between. This CDR3 spans 12 amino acids. The CDR3 loop is CASSSTYDTQYF. CDR3 nucleotides: TGTGCCAGCAGCTCCACCTATGATACGCAGTATTTT.

The chain carries TRBV3-1 and TRBJ2-1; D is perhaps TRBD1 (6 bases). Trimming took off 0 bases at V and 0 bases at J, with 12 bases between the two ends. There are 17 residues in the CDR3. The V gene's germline CDR1 is LGHDT and CDR2 YNNKEL (reference sequence). CDR3 in DNA: TGTGCCAGCAGCCAAGATTGGGGGCAGGTCTCCTACAATGAGCAGTTCTTC. Amino acids: CASSQDWGQVSYNEQFF.

J is TRBJ1-2 and V is TRBV5-1; tentatively, D is TRBD1 (6 bases). This CDR3 spans 14 amino acids. V was pared by 4 bases and J by 4 bases, with 14 bases between. Germline CDR1 is SGHRS and CDR2 is YFSETQ. This CDR3 is CASSPEDRPYGYTF. The CDR3 DNA reads as TGCGCCAGCAGCCCCGAAGACAGGCCCTATGGCTACACCTTC. The whole variable domain, remainder taken from reference TRBV5-1 and TRBJ1-2, is KAGVTQTPRYLIKTRGQQVTLSCSPISGHRSVSWYQQTPGQGLQFLFEYFSETQRNKGNFPGRFSGRQFSNSRSEMNVSTLELGDSALYLCASSPEDRPYGYTFGSGTRLTVV.

A few counts support this clonotype. This chain links TRBV20-1 with TRBJ2-7, with a possible D match to TRBD2 (5 bases). This CDR3 has 12 amino acids. Trimming removed 6 bases at V and 5 bases at J, with 14 bases between. Germline assignment: CDR1 DFQATT and CDR2 SNEGSKA (reference sequence). DNA for the CDR3: TGCAGTGCAGAACGGGGAGTTAACGAGCAGTACTTC. It translates to CSAERGVNEQYF.

The V and J genes are TRBV5-1 and TRBJ1-2; D not resolved. This CDR3 spans 14 amino acids. Germline CDR1 reads SGHRS; CDR2 reads YFSETQ. V was trimmed by 3 bases and J by 2 bases, leaving 11 bases between them. CDR3 coding DNA: TGCGCCAGCAGCTATGACGCAAACAACTATGGCTACACCTTC. Translated: CASSYDANNYGYTF.